This TCR beta chain comes out of a study of cytomegalovirus exposure and HLA in healthy donors (dated by TCRdb to 2015 to 2018). About the investigation overall: According to an earlier analysis of 587 of the donors, about 180 million T cells yielded 90 million to 130 million unique TCR beta sequences and around 280 Gb of sequence data. Around 300 gigabases of sequencing data and around 87 million unique TCR sequences were included in an early release covering 550 to 800 HLA-typed donors. Among the roughly 400 genotyped donors, more than 70% belonged to the genetic ancestry cluster associated with self-reported Caucasian donors. The study aimed to test whether cataloging public T cell receptors could reveal signatures of past pathogen exposure. Using immunosequencing, the study profiled T cell repertoires from 666 subjects and related those repertoires to cytomegalovirus serostatus. A separate validation cohort of roughly 130 different subjects was used in addition to the roughly 620-subject first cohort. To predict cytomegalovirus infection status, the study combined high-throughput TCR immunosequencing, statistical association of individual TCRs with disease status, and machine learning. A later analysis re-analyzed previously published TCR beta repertoires from about 600 donors and added high-resolution HLA genotyping to study TCR occurrence patterns. The later analysis used no new phenotypic data to find candidate immune exposures, relying instead on TCR beta sequences and their occurrence across donors. An earlier analysis of 587 of the donors used high-throughput TCR beta sequencing to judge whether each TCR beta V gene segment behaved as functional or pseudogenic. Donor age, sex, ethnicity and CMV serostatus were compiled together with the repertoire data. In a later genetic analysis, genome-wide SNP genotypes for about 55% of the roughly 700 donors were used, and that subset was treated as a discovery cohort. All discovery cohort repertoires had been generated on a single sequencing platform. HLA typing covered class I and class II loci at four-digit resolution. The number of donors typed differed by locus, with about 629-640 for A, B, C, DRB1 and DQB1, roughly 520 for DQA1, over 600 for DPA1, and some 440 for DPB1. A handful of DR-DQ haplotypes were handled as single units for association and clustering because linkage in the cohort was strong. Among 300 to 500 genotyped donors of the cohort, an average of roughly 230,000 unique TCR beta nucleotide sequences was sequenced per donor, of which 15% to 20% were non-productive. What the work shows at the level of the full study, not this receptor alone: Roughly uniform sequencing depth across donors was assumed in presence/absence analyses, although this assumption may not hold. It was suggested by the authors that the approach could potentially be generalized to other disease states and immunological phenotypes. Linkage disequilibrium might explain the correlated functional status among segregating V segments, but an unknown experimental factor could not be ruled out. Immune exposure information for the cohort was limited to CMV serostatus. A cluster of highly shared sequence variants was judged likely to be a technical artifact of the sequencing pipeline. According to a later analysis, most CMV-associated TCR beta chains appeared to be HLA-restricted, and the HLA associations seemed to be driven largely by CMV exposure. In a later genetic analysis, a missense DCLRE1C variant was associated with V-gene and J-gene trimming of TCR beta chains, and the association was replicated in an independent cohort. In a later analysis, HLA-associated TCR beta chains were found to be more clonally expanded and to have lower generation probabilities than equally common non-associated chains. HLA typing was unavailable for some donors at each locus, so association tests used only the typed subset. Across donors, most TCR sequences were observed very rarely, whereas some public TCRs were present in many individuals. Because counts were too low, seventeen rarely observed V segments, including chromosome 9 orphons, were excluded from the earlier analysis of some 540 of the donors. The classifier was reported to diagnose cytomegalovirus status with high specificity and sensitivity in both the original cohort and the validation cohort. In a later analysis, around 17,000 TCR beta sequences were associated with specific HLA alleles at a false discovery rate of 0.05. A later analysis found that TCR association rates varied across HLA loci, with DRB1 alleles showing the most associated TCRs and HLA-C alleles the fewest. Strong co-occurrence of HLA alleles, especially DR and DQ, made assigning TCR associations to individual alleles difficult. A later analysis reported that several top co-occurrence clusters appeared linked to parvovirus B19, influenza, CMV and Epstein-Barr virus. In vitro tests confirmed that a few of the cytomegalovirus-associated TCR beta chains recognize cytomegalovirus antigens. According to a later genetic analysis, donors in an Asian-associated ancestry cluster had fewer N-insertions in productive TCRs than the roughly 700-donor mean. This cohort had only TCR beta chains sequenced, and the lack of alpha or paired-chain data limited which features could be detected. In an earlier analysis of under 600 of the donors, most TCR beta V segments were observed in productive rearrangements about 87% or about 30% of the time, broadly matching IMGT annotations. Some IMGT-functional V segments, including TRBV6-2 and TRBV6-3, could not be told apart with the 87-base-pair reads, so those segments were excluded. A total of fewer than 200 TCR beta chains were listed by the study as associated with cytomegalovirus. A further reported finding was that TCR beta sequences accurately predicted the HLA-A and HLA-B alleles for most subjects in the first cohort.

Preparation of the library involved the immunoSEQ multiplex PCR assay. The multiplex PCR relied on a mix of 60 forward primers for TCR Vbeta segments and 13 reverse primers for TCR Jbeta segments. The CDR3 region of rearranged TCR beta genes was amplified from genomic DNA by a multiplex PCR assay. Amplified TCR beta libraries were sequenced as 87-base-pair reads on the Illumina HiSeq System. The original pipeline was this. A later analysis tallied some 79 million unique TCR beta chains across the 666 repertoires, and approximately 12 million of those chains were shared by two or more donors. Raw reads were error-corrected and collapsed into unique sequences by a nearest-neighbor algorithm in which closely related sequences were merged to remove PCR and sequencing errors. To assign V, D and J gene segments, CDR3 sequences were aligned to IMGT reference sequences. Each retained sequence needed at least a six-nucleotide match to both a V gene segment and a J gene segment. A rearrangement was called productive if the CDR3 had no stop codons and remained in frame with V and J, and every other rearrangement was called non-productive. Following IMGT convention, CDR3 was defined as the stretch from the second conserved V-encoded cysteine up to the conserved J-encoded phenylalanine. The earlier analysis of about 590 of the donors excluded sequences that lacked an unambiguous match to a single V gene segment. An earlier analysis of some 610 of the donors called V segments functional above 56.7% productive rearrangements and segregating when the between-donor standard deviation exceeded 5%. A statistical classification framework was developed to diagnose cytomegalovirus status using the catalog of TCR beta chain sequences. V and J gene assignment, in a later analysis, came from comparing TCR nucleotide sequences with IMGT/GENE-DB human TR gene sequences. The TCRdist pipeline was used in a later analysis to assign CDR3 sequences and most-parsimonious VDJ recombination scenarios. In a later analysis, every TCR beta chain was defined by the combination of its CDR3 amino acid sequence and its V-gene family, and reads without a unique V-gene family were dropped. In a later analysis, 500 to 650 highly shared, low-generation-probability nucleotide sequences were removed to address suspected cross-contamination and a sequencing artifact. For each public chain, a later analysis derived a clonal expansion index from normalized ranks of inferred template counts within each repertoire. A later analysis computed generation probabilities with a VDJ recombination model fitted to out-of-frame rearrangements, and checked the results against IGoR. A later analysis scored TCR-TCR, TCR-HLA and TCR-CMV co-occurrence with hypergeometric tests, applying a repertoire-size bias correction to TCR pairs. A later analysis estimated false discovery rates by permuting HLA or CMV assignments 20 times. In a later analysis, co-occurring TCRs were grouped using DBSCAN, and TCRdist sequence similarity was added for clustering within HLA-allele-positive subsets. For co-occurrence clustering, repertoires with fewer than 30,000 or more than 120,000 public chains were excluded, along with five or six repertoires with anomalous nucleotide sharing. Imported from immuneACCESS, the table was reduced by TCRdb to in-frame sequences with V and J called. These copies leave out some clones; in studies compared against another copy, an unresolved V gene accounts for under half, and the cause of the remainder is not known. For V, J and clone size, that table is used; D and trimming come from the DNA. For this sample the table gives around 180,000 clones, of which 80% to 85% were detected only once. Clones ranked in the top ten supply 2.1% of the sample.

A word on this clone: Its binding antigen is unknown. No much larger clone is present one base from it, and per-base qualities are unavailable. The same CDR3 arises from other DNA sequences in this sample as well.

According to the germline V gene, CDR1 reads KGHSH and CDR2 reads LQKENI. V gives up 3 bases and J gives up 1 base, and the segment between their germline ends measures 6 bases. The CDR3 contains 13 residues, cysteine and phenylalanine counted. The sequence is cut down to CDR3 DNA, 39 bases in frame from base 1. The cohort comprised around 700 healthy bone marrow donors. At the time of sampling, every cohort member was nominally healthy, though immune exposures that went unrecorded were likely present. The donor was CMV seropositive and was included in the group of about 290 seropositive cohort members. Every donor gave a peripheral blood sample, and the peripheral blood mononuclear cells from that sample were used for TCR beta sequencing. The Qiagen DNeasy Blood Extraction Kit was used to extract genomic DNA from the blood cell samples.

The chain joins TRBV18 to TRBJ1-1, and the D gene may be TRBD1, 6 bases matching. Sequences were obtained from PBMCs. The receptor was derived from a woman aged 18-29 years in good health and CMV-seropositive. The DNA sequence follows: TGTGCCAGCTCACCGACAGGGAACACTGAAGCTTTCTTT. It translates to CASSPTGNTEAFF.